This TCR beta chain stems from a study of control samples from healthy donors and cancer patients. The CDR3 runs 14 residues. Germline CDR1 is SGHKS and CDR2 is YYEKEE (reference sequence). The germline V and J ends were trimmed by 1 base and 0 bases, with 7 bases remaining between them. The method was immunoSEQ multiplex PCR; TCRdb's version includes in-frame clones alone and lacks a portion of them. The sample has fewer than 90,000 clones, 80% to 90% seen once. The sample holds a few counts of this clone. This chain uses TRBV5-5 with TRBJ1-2; no clear D. Specimen: blood. The source of this sequence is a man aged 50 to 59 in good health. This chain's CDR3 is CASSLNTANYGYTF. DNA of the CDR3: TGTGCCAGCAGCTTGAATACCGCTAACTATGGCTACACCTTC. The whole variable domain, filled in from reference TRBV5-5 and TRBJ1-2, reads DAGVTQSPTHLIKTRGQQVTLRCSPISGHKSVSWYQQVLGQGPQFIFQYYEKEERGRGNFPDRFSARQFPNYSSELNVNALLLGDSALYLCASSLNTANYGYTFGSGTRLTVV.